The clone carrying this T cell receptor (beta chain) was found once. As originally analysed: Estimates of nucleated cell counts were drawn from the amplification of reference gene primers. Method: immunoSEQ multiplex PCR; TCRdb's copy keeps in-frame clones and lacks some. The V and J calls and clone size come from that table; D and trimming were worked out from the DNA. The profile covers roughly 460,000 clones, with 80% to 90% appearing a single time and roughly 0.84% taken by the ten largest. This record comes from a study of blood T cell repertoires in COVID-19. CDR1 KGHSH and CDR2 LQKENI come from the germline V gene. The CDR3 contains 15 residues. With V trimmed by 3 bases and J by 0 bases, 4 bases remained unmatched. Seattle participants joined during active infection and were tracked over time.

The TCR comes from a man younger than 35 with COVID-19, enrolled during active disease. Sequencing was done on a sample of peripheral blood. The chain recombines TRBV18 with TRBJ2-7; 8 bases line up with TRBD2. In nucleotides, the CDR3 is TGTGCCAGCTCACCTAGCGGGATTTACTCCTACGAGCAGTACTTC. Translating it yields CASSPSGIYSYEQYF. Looking up the rest from reference TRBV18 and TRBJ2-7 gives the full variable domain: NAGVMQNPRHLVRRRGQEARLRCSPMKGHSHVYWYRQLPEEGLKFMVYLQKENIIDESGMPKERFSAEFPKEGPSILRIQQVVRGDSAAYFCASSPSGIYSYEQYFGPGTRLTVT.